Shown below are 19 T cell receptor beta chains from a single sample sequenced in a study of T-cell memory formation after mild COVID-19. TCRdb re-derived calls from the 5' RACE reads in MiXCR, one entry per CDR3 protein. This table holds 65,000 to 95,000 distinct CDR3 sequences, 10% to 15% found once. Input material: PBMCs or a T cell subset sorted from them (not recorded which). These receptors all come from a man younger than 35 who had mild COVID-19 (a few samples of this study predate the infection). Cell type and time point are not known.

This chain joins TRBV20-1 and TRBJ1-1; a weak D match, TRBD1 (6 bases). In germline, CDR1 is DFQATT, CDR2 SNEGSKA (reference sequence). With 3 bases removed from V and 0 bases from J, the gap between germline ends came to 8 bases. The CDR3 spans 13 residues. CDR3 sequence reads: CSASWDMNTEAFF. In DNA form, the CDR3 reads TGCAGTGCTAGTTGGGACATGAACACTGAAGCTTTCTTT.

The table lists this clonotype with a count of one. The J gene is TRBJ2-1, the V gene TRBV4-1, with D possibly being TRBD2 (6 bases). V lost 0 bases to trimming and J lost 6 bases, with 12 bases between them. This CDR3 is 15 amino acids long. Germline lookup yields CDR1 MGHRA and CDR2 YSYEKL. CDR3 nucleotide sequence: TGCGCCAGCAGCCAAGATAGACCGACTAGCAATGAGCAGTTCTTC. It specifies CASSQDRPTSNEQFF.

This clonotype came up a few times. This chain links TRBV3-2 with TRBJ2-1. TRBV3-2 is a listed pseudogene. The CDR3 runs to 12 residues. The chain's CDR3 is CASSPHVGEQFF. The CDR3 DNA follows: TGTGCCAGCAGCCCACACGTGGGTGAGCAGTTCTTC.

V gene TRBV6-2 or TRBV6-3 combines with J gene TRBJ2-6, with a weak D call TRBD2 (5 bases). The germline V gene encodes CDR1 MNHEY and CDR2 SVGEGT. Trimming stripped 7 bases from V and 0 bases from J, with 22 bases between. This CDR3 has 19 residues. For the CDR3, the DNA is TGTGCCAGCATAAGCCCCCCCGGGGTGCTAAGCTCTGGGGCCAACGTCCTGACTTTC. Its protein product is CASISPPGVLSSGANVLTF.

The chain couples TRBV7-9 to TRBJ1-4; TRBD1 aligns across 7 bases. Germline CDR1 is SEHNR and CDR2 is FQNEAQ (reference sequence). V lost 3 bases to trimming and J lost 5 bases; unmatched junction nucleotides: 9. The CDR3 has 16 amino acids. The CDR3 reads CASSFTVGQLNEKLFF. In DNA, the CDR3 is TGTGCCAGCAGCTTTACTGTGGGACAGCTAAATGAAAAACTGTTTTTT.

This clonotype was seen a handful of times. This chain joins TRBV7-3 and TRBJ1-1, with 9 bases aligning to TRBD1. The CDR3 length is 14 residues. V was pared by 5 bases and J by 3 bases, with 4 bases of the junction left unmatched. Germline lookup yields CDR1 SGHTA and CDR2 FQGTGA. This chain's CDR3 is CASSPQGADTEAFF. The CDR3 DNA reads TGTGCCAGCAGCCCACAGGGGGCCGACACTGAAGCTTTCTTT.

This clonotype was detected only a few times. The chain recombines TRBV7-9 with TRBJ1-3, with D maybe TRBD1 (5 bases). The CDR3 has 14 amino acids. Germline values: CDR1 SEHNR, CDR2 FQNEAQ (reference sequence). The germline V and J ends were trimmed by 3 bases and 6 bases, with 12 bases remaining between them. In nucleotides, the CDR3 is TGTGCCAGCAGCTTCGGTTTAGGGGCAAACACCATATATTTT. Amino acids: CASSFGLGANTIYF.

The CDR3 bases are TGTGCCAGCAGCACCGGGGTAGCGAACACTGAAGCTTTCTTT. The encoded protein is CASSTGVANTEAFF. The chain employs TRBV13 and TRBJ1-1, with D uncertain. Germline loops: CDR1 PRHDT, CDR2 FYEKMQ (reference sequence). Trimming cost V 5 bases and J 1 base, with 11 bases left between them. This CDR3 has 14 residues. The full variable domain, rest sourced from reference TRBV13 and TRBJ1-1, is AAGVIQSPRHLIKEKRETATLKCYPIPRHDTVYWYQQGPGQDPQFLISFYEKMQSDKGSIPDRFSAQQFSDYHSELNMSSLELGDSALYFCASSTGVANTEAFFGQGTRLTVV.

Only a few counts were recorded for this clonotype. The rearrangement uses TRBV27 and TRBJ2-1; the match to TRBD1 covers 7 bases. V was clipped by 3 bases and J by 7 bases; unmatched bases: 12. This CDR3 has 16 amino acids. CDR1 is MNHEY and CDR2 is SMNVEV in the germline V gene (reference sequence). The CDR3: CASSFLATGYRNEQFF. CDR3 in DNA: TGTGCCAGCAGTTTCTTGGCGACAGGGTATAGGAATGAGCAGTTCTTC.

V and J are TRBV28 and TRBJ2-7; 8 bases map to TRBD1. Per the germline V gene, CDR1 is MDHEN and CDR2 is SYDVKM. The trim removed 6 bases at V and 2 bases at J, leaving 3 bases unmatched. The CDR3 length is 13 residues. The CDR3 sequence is CASRGQGAYEQYV. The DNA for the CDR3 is TGTGCCAGCAGAGGACAGGGAGCCTACGAGCAGTACGTC.

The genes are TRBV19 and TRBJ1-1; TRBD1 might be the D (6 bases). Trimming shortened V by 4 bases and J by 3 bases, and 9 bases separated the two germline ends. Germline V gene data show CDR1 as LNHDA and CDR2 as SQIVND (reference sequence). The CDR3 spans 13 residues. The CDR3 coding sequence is TGTGCCAGTAGTAGGGCAGGGGACACTGAAGCTTTCTTT. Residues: CASSRAGDTEAFF.

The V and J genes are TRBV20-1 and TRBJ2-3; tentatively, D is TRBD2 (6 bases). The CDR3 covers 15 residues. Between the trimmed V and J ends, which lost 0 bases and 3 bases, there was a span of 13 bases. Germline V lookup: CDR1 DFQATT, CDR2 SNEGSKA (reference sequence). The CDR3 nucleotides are TGCAGTGCTAGAGATCGGGCGGGGAAAACAGATACGCAGTATTTT. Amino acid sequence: CSARDRAGKTDTQYF.

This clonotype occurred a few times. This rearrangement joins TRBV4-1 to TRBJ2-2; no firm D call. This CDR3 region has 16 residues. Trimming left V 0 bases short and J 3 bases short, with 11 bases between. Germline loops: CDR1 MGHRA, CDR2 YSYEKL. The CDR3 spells CASSQEPGADTGELFF. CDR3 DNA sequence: TGCGCCAGCAGCCAAGAGCCGGGCGCGGACACCGGGGAGCTGTTTTTT.

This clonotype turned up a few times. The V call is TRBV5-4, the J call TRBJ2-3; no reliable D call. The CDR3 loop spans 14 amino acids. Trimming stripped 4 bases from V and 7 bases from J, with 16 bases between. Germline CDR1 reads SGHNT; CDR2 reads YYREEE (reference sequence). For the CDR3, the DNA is TGTGCCAGCAGCCCTCGGCCGGACGGCAATACGCAGTATTTT. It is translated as CASSPRPDGNTQYF.

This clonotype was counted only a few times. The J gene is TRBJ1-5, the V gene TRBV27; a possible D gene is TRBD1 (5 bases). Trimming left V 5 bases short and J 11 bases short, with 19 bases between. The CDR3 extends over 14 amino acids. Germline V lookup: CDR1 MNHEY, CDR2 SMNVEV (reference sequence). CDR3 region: CASSAGGRILAQHF. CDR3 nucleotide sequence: TGTGCCAGCAGTGCCGGGGGACGGATCCTGGCCCAGCATTTT.

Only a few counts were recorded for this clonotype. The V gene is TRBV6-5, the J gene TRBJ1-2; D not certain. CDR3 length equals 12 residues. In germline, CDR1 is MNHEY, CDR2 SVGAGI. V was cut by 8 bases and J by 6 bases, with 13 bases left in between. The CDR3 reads CASSGKIDGYTF. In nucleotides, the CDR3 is TGTGCCAGCTCCGGGAAGATAGATGGCTACACCTTC.

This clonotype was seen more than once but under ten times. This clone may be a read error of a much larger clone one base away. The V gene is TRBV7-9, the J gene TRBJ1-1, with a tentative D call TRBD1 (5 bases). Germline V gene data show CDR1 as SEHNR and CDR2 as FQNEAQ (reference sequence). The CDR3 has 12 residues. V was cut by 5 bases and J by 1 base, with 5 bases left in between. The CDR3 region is CASSTGNTEAFF. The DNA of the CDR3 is TGTGCCAGCAGCACAGGGAACACTGAAGCTTTCTTT.

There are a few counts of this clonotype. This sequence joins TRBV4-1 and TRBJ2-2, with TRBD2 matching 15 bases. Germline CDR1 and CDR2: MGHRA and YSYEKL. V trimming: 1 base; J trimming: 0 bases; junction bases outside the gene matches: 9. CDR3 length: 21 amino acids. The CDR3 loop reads CASSQGVAGLAGGTNTGELFF. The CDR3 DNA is TGCGCCAGCAGCCAAGGCGTGGCGGGACTAGCGGGGGGCACGAACACCGGGGAGCTGTTTTTT.

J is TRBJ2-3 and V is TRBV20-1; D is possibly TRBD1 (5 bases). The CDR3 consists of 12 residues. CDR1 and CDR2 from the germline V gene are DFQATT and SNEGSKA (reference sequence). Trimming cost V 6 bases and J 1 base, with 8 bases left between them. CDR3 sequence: CSAQGGTDTQYF. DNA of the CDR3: TGCAGTGCGCAGGGTGGCACAGATACGCAGTATTTT.